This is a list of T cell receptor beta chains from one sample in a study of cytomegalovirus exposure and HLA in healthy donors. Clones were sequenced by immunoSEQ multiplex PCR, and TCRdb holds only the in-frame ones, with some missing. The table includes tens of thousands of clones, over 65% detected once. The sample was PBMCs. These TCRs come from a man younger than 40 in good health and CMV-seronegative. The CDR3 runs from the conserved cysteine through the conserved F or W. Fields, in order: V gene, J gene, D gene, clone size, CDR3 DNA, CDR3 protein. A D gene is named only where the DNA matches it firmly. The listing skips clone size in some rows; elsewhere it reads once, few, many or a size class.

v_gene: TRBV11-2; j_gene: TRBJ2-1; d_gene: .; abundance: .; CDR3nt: TGTGCCAGCAGCGGACGTCCGGCCACGGGGAATGAGCAGTTCTTC; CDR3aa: CASSGRPATGNEQFF
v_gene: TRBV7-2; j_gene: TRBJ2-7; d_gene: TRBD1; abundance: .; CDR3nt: TGTGCCAGCAGCCGCCCGGGACAGGGGAGGTCCTACGAGCAGTACTTC; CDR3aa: CASSRPGQGRSYEQYF
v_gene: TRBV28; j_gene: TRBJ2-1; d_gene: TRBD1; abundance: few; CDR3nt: TGTGCCAGCAGTTTAAGACAGGGGGCCTACAATGAGCAGTTCTTC; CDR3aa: CASSLRQGAYNEQFF
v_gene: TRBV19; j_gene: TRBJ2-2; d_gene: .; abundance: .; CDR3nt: TGTGCCAGTACCGCCCCCAGGGGGGACACCGGGGAGCTGTTTTTT; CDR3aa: CASTAPRGDTGELFF
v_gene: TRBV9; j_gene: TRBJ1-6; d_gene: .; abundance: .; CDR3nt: TGTGCCAGCAGCGGGGGAGGGTCTGTCTTCCTCCACTTT; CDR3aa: CASSGGGSVFLHF
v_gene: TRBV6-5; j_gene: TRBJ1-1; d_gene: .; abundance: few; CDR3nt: TGTGCCAGCAGTTACCGGACACCAAACACTGAAGCTTTCTTT; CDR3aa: CASSYRTPNTEAFF
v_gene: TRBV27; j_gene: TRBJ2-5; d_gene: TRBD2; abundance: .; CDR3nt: TGTGCCAGCAGTTTCGGGGGGAGCGAGACCCAGTACTTC; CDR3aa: CASSFGGSETQYF
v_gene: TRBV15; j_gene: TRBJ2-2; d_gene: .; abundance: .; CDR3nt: TGTGCCACCAGCAGACAGGGGAACGGGGAGCTGTTTTTT; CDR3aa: CATSRQGNGELFF
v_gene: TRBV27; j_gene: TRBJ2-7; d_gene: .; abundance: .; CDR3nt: TGTGCCAGCACCCGGGCCGGAGGAGGGAACGAGCAGTACTTC; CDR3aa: CASTRAGGGNEQYF
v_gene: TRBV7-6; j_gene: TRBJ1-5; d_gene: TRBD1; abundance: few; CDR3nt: TGTGCCAGCAGCGCTGACAGGGGGGGAGTCGGAGGGGATCAGCCCCAGCATTTT; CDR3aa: CASSADRGGVGGDQPQHF
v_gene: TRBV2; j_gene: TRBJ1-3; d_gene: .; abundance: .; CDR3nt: TGTGCCTGGCTTCCGGGAAGCTCTGGAAACACCATATATTTT; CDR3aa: CAWLPGSSGNTIYF
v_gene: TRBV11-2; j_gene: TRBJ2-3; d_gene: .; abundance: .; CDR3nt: TGTGCCAGCAGCTTAGAAAAGACTAACACAGATACGCAGTATTTT; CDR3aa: CASSLEKTNTDTQYF
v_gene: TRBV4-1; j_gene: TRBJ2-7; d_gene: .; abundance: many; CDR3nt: TGCGCCAGCAGCCAAGACAAAACCTACGAGCAGTACTTC; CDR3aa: CASSQDKTYEQYF
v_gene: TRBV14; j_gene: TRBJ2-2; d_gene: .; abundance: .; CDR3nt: TGTGCCAGCAGCCCAGGGCTAGGAGGGAGCACCGGGGAGCTGTTTTTT; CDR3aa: CASSPGLGGSTGELFF
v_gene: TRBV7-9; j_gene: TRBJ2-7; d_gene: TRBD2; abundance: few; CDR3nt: TGTGCCAGCAGCTTAGACGGGACTACCAGAATCTCCTACGAGCAGTACTTC; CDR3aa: CASSLDGTTRISYEQYF
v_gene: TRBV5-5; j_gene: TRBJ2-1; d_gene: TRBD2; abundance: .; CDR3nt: TGTGCCAGCAGCTTTTTGGGGACTAGCGACAATGAGCAGTTCTTC; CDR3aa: CASSFLGTSDNEQFF
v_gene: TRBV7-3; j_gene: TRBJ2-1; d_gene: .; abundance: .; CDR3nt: TGTGCCAGCAGCCCGTCACCCGGCTACAATGAGCAGTTCTTC; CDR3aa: CASSPSPGYNEQFF
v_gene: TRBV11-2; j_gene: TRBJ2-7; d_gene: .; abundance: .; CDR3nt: TGTGCCAGCAGCTTAGCCCCCCAGACAGGCTCCTACGAGCAGTACTTC; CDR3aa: CASSLAPQTGSYEQYF
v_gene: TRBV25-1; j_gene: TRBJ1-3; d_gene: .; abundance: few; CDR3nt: TGTGCCAGCAGCCCCCCGGGAGGCTCTGGAAACACCATATATTTT; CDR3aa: CASSPPGGSGNTIYF
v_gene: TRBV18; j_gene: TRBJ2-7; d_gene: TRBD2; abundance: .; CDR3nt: TGTGCCAGCTCACCACGGGGCAGGGGGTCTAGCGGGGGATACGAGCAGTACTTC; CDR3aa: CASSPRGRGSSGGYEQYF
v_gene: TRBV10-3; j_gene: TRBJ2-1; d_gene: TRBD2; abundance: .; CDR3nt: TGTGCCATCAGCCAGACTAGCGGGAGTAGGGATGAGCAGTTCTTC; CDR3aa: CAISQTSGSRDEQFF
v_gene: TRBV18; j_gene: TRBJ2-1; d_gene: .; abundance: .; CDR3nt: TGTGCCAGCTCACCACAGGAGTACAATGAGCAGTTCTTC; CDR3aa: CASSPQEYNEQFF
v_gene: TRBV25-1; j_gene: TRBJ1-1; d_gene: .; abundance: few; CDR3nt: TGTGCCAGCAGTGAATATGAAGCGAACACTGAAGCTTTCTTT; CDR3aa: CASSEYEANTEAFF
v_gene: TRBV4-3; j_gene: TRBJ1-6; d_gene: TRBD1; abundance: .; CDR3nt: TGCGCCAGCAGCCAGGACCGACAGGGGAATTCACCCCTCCACTTT; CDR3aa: CASSQDRQGNSPLHF
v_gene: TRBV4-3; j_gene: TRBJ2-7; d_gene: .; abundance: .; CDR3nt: TGCGCCAGCAGCCAAAACAACAGGGTTTCCTACGAGCAGTACTTC; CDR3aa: CASSQNNRVSYEQYF
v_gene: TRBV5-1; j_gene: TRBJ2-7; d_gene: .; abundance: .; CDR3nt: TGCGCCAGCAGCTTGGAGGCGGGACCCTACGAGCAGTACTTC; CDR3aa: CASSLEAGPYEQYF
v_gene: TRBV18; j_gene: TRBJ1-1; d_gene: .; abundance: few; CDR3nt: TGTGCCAGCTCACCCCCTTCAGTGAACACTGAAGCTTTCTTT; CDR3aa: CASSPPSVNTEAFF
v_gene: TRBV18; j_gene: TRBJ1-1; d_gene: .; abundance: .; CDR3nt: TGTGCCAGCTCCCCCGCGCAGGGTGATGAAGCTTTCTTT; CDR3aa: CASSPAQGDEAFF
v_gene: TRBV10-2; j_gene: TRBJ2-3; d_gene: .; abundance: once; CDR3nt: TGCGCCTCCTCGGGAGAAGCCTACACAGATACGCAGTATTTT; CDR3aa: CASSGEAYTDTQYF
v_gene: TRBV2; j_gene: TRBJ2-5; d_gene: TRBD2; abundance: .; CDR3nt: TGTGCCAGCAGTGAGGGGGATTTGGGGGGGGAAGAGACCCAGTACTTC; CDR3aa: CASSEGDLGGEETQYF
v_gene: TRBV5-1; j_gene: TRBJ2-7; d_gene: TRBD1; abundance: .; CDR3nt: TGCGCCAGCAGCTTACCACAGGGGCCTAATCTAAGCTCCTACGAGCAGTACTTC; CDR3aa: CASSLPQGPNLSSYEQYF
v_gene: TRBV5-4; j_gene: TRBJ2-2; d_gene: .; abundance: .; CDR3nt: TGTGCCAGCAGCTTCCCCAGGGCCGGGGAGCTGTTTTTT; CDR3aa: CASSFPRAGELFF
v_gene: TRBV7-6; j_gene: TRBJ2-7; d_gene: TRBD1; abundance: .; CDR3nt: TGTGCCAGCAGCTTCTTAAACGCTGGGACAGGGGGTAGAGAGCAGTACTTC; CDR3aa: CASSFLNAGTGGREQYF
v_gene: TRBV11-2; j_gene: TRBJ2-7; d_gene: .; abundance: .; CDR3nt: TGTGCCAGCAGCCAACAGGGGACTCTAATCGAGCAGTACTTC; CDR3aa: CASSQQGTLIEQYF
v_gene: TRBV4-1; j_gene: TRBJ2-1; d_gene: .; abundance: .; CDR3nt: TGCGCCAGCAGCCAAGTGCGCGCTGCTAGCGCCGGGAACAATGAGCAGTTCTTC; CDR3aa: CASSQVRAASAGNNEQFF
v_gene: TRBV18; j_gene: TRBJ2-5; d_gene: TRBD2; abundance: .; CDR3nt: TGTGCCAGCTCACCACCCAATGTACTAGCGGGGGCAGAGACCCAGTACTTC; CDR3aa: CASSPPNVLAGAETQYF
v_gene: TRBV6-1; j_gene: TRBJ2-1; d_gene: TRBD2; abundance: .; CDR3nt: TGTGCCAGCAGTGAGGTTAGGGCTAGCGGGAGGAATGAGCAGTTCTTC; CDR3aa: CASSEVRASGRNEQFF
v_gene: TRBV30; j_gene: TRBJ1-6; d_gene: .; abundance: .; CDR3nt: TGTGCCTGGGGGTCTGGGGGCGGTGATTCACCCCTCCACTTT; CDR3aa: CAWGSGGGDSPLHF
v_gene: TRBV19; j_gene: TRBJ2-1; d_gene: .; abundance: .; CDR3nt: TGTGCCAGTAGTATTTCAGGTAACAATGAGCAGTTCTTC; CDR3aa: CASSISGNNEQFF
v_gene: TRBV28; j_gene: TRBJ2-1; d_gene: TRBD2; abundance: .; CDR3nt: TGTGCCAGCAGTTTATTGGCTAGCGGAAGGTGGTTCTTC; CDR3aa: CASSLLASGRWFF
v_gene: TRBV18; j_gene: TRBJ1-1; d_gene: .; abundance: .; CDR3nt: TGTGCCAGCTCACCCGGACAGTTGAACACTGAAGCTTTCTTT; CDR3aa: CASSPGQLNTEAFF
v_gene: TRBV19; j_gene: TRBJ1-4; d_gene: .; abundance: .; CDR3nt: TGTGCCAGTAGTATCGGGATCCTTAATGAAAAACTGTTTTTT; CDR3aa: CASSIGILNEKLFF
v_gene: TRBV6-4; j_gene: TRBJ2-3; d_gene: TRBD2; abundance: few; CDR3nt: TGTGCCAGCAGTGAACTAGCGGGAAGCACAGATACGCAGTATTTT; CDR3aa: CASSELAGSTDTQYF
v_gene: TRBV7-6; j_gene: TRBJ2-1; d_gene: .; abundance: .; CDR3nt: TGTGCCAGCAGCCCAGCGGGTTCCCCTGAGCAGTTCTTC; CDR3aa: CASSPAGSPEQFF
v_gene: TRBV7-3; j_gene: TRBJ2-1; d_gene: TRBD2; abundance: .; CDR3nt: TGTGCCAGCAGCCAACCGGGACTAGTACCCAATGAGCAGTTCTTC; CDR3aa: CASSQPGLVPNEQFF
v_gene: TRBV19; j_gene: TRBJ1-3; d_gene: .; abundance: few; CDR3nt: TGTGCCAGTACAGAGGAGGCTGGAAACACCATATATTTT; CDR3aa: CASTEEAGNTIYF
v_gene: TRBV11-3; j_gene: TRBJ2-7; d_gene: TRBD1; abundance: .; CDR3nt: TGTGCCAGCAGCTCCAGACAGGGCCTCGAGCAGTACTTC; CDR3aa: CASSSRQGLEQYF
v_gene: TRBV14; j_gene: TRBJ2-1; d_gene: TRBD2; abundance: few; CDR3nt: TGTGCCAGCAGCCGCCTAGGACCAGGACTAGCGGGAGTTGACAATGAGCAGTTCTTC; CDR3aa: CASSRLGPGLAGVDNEQFF
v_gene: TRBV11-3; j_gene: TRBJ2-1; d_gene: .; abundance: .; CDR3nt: TGTGCCAGCAGCTTACAGGGCGGAGAAAAGAGGAATGAGCAGTTCTTC; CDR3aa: CASSLQGGEKRNEQFF
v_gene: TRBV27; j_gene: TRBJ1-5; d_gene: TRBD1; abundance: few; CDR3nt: TGTGCCAGCAGTCTCCAGGGACAGAGCAATCAGCCCCAGCATTTT; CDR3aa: CASSLQGQSNQPQHF
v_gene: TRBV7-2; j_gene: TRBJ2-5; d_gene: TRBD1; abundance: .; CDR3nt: TGTGCCAGCAGCGTAGACAGGGGCCCGGAGACCCAGTACTTC; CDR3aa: CASSVDRGPETQYF
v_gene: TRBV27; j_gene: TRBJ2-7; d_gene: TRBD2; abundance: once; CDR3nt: TGTGCCAGCAGTTTATGGGCCAGCGGGGAGTCCTACGAGCAGTACTTC; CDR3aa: CASSLWASGESYEQYF
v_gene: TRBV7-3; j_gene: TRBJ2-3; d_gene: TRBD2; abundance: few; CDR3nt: TGTGCCAGCAGCTTATTGCCTAGCGGGAGTAGTACAGATACGCAGTATTTT; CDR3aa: CASSLLPSGSSTDTQYF
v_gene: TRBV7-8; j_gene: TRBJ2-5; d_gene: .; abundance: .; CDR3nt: TGTGCCAGCAGCTTAGCGGGCCGGTGGGAGACCCAGTACTTC; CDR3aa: CASSLAGRWETQYF
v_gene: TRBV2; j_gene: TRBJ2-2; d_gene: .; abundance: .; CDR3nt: TGTGCCAGCAGTGACTCTCGTAGGGGTGCCGGGGAGCTGTTTTTT; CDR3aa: CASSDSRRGAGELFF
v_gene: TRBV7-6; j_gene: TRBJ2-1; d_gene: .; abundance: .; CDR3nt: TGTGCCAGCAGCTTCTCAGCGATGGGTGAGCAGTTCTTC; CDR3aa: CASSFSAMGEQFF
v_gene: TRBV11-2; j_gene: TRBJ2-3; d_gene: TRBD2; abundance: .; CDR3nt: TGTGCCAGCAGCTTGACGGGGGGACTAGCCTCAGATACGCAGTATTTT; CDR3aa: CASSLTGGLASDTQYF
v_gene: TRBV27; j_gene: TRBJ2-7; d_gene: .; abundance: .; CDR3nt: TGTGCCAGCAGTTTGGCGGGGACAGAACTCCAGCAGTACTTC; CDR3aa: CASSLAGTELQQYF